The 10 T cell receptor beta chains in this list originate from one sample, sequenced in a study of breast tumors, draining lymph nodes, adjacent tissues. Samples came from axillary lymph nodes draining the breast cancer. MiXCR was run by TCRdb on the multiplex PCR reads, yielding one entry per CDR3 protein. The data contain approximately 200,000 distinct CDR3 sequences, roughly 31% of them singletons. The sample comprised axillary lymph node tissue. These receptors were taken from a female donor with breast cancer. Some clones in this sample may be carry-over from other donors' samples.

The rearrangement links TRBV11-3 to TRBJ2-6; D is unresolved. The CDR3 loop spans 15 amino acids. Trimming cost V 0 bases and J 4 bases, with 7 bases left between them. Germline V CDR1 and CDR2: SGHNT, YENEEA. The CDR3 nucleotides are TGTGCCAGCAGCTTAGATAGACGCGGGGCCAACGTCCTGACTTTC. This codes for CASSLDRRGANVLTF.

This clonotype has ten or more counts. V usage is TRBV6-5 and J usage is TRBJ1-2; D might be TRBD1 (5 bases). There are 15 residues in the CDR3. Germline CDR1 reads MNHEY; CDR2 reads SVGAGI. V gave up 7 bases and J gave up 5 bases, with 20 bases separating them. CDR3: CASTTFWGQFYGYTF. The CDR3 coding sequence is TGTGCCAGCACTACCTTCTGGGGCCAGTTTTATGGCTACACCTTC.

This clonotype has a count of ten or more. A junction end diverges from the germline sequence, so it may reflect a read error. The rearrangement joins TRBV5-1 to TRBJ1-2; perhaps TRBD1 as D (5 bases). Per germline, CDR1 SGHRS and CDR2 YFSETQ. The CDR3 loop spans 13 amino acids. CDR3 sequence: CASSLGQGDGYTF. For the CDR3, the DNA is TGTGCCAGCAGCTTAGGGCAGGGCGACGGCTACACCTTC.

At least ten counts were recorded for this clonotype. The rearrangement uses TRBV29-1 and TRBJ2-3; possibly TRBD2 for D (6 bases). Trimming pared 7 bases from V and 2 bases from J, leaving 13 bases between. Germline V lookup: CDR1 SQVTM, CDR2 ANQGSEA. The CDR3 is 13 residues long. The CDR3 reads CSADGGITDTQYF. The CDR3 DNA is TGCAGCGCTGACGGGGGTATCACAGATACGCAGTATTTT.

In this sample, this clonotype turned up many times. The chain employs TRBV29-1 and TRBJ1-2; D is possibly TRBD1 (5 bases). The V and J ends lost 4 bases and 2 bases respectively, with 23 bases between them. The germline gives CDR1 SQVTM, CDR2 ANQGSEA. The CDR3 spans 17 residues. CDR3 in DNA: TGCAGCGTTGTCCCATACCTTACCGAACAGGAGAACTATGGCTACACCTTC. This translates into CSVVPYLTEQENYGYTF. Using reference TRBV29-1 and TRBJ1-2 for the parts outside the CDR3, the full variable domain is SAVISQKPSRDICQRGTSLTIQCQVDSQVTMMFWYRQQPGQSLTLIATANQGSEATYESGFVIDKFPISRPNLTFSTLTVSNMSPEDSSIYLCSVVPYLTEQENYGYTFGSGTRLTVV.

This clonotype was counted many times. V and J are TRBV5-1 and TRBJ2-1; tentatively, D is TRBD1 or TRBD2 (6 bases each). This CDR3 spans 16 amino acids. The ends were cut back, 4 bases at V and 0 bases at J, with 14 bases in the middle. Germline V CDR1 and CDR2: SGHRS, YFSETQ. CDR3 DNA: TGCGCCAGCAGCAAAGACAGGACTAACTCCTACAATGAGCAGTTCTTC. It specifies CASSKDRTNSYNEQFF.

This clonotype was seen repeatedly, ten times or more. The rearrangement uses TRBV6-2 or TRBV6-3 and TRBJ2-7, with TRBD1 identical over 10 bases. The CDR3 covers 14 residues. With 9 bases clipped from V and 5 bases from J, the junction kept 10 bases outside the gene matches. Looked up from germline, CDR1 is MNHEY and CDR2 is SVGEGT. Here the CDR3 DNA reads TGTGCCAGTCATCACCCGGACAGGGGGAACGAGCAGTACTTC. The encoded protein is CASHHPDRGNEQYF.

The chain recombines TRBV7-9 with TRBJ2-5, with 8 bases that match TRBD1. The CDR3 loop spans 17 amino acids. Germline V gives CDR1 SEHNR, CDR2 FQNEAQ (reference sequence). Trimming cost V 0 bases and J 3 bases; bases outside gene matches: 9. This CDR3 is CASSLAGYRGVEETQYF. The CDR3 DNA is TGTGCCAGCAGCTTAGCAGGCTACAGGGGGGTAGAAGAGACCCAGTACTTC.

As regards this clonotype: A read error may be the cause here, since a much bigger clone is one base away. This chain joins TRBV5-1 and TRBJ1-4, with D possibly being TRBD1 (5 bases). From germline, CDR1 is SGHRS and CDR2 YFSETQ. The CDR3 loop spans 13 amino acids. Written as DNA, the CDR3 is TGCGCCAGCAGCGTGGGGCCTAATGAAAACCTGTTTTTT. It translates to CASSVGPNENLFF.

This clonotype occurred many times. This rearrangement joins TRBV11-2 to TRBJ2-3, with D perhaps assigned TRBD1 or TRBD2 (6 bases each). The CDR3 loop spans 15 amino acids. Germline values: CDR1 SGHAT, CDR2 FQNNGV. V was pared by 2 bases and J by 2 bases, with 11 bases between. The chain's CDR3 is CASSLIGGITDTQYF. The CDR3 DNA follows: TGTGCCAGCAGCTTAATAGGGGGGATCACAGATACGCAGTATTTT.